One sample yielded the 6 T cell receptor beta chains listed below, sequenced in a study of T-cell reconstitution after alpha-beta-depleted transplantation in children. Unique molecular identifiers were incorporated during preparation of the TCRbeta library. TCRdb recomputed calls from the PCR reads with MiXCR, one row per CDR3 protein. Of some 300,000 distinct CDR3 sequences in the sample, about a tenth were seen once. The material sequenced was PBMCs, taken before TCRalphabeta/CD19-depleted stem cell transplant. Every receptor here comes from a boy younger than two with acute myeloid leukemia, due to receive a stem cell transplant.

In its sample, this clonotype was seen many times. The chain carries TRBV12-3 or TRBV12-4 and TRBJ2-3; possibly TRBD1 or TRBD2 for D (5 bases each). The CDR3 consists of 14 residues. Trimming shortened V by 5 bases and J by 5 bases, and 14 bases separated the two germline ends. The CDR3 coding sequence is TGTGCCAGCAGTCCCCGGGACGACGGAGATACGCAGTATTTT. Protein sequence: CASSPRDDGDTQYF.

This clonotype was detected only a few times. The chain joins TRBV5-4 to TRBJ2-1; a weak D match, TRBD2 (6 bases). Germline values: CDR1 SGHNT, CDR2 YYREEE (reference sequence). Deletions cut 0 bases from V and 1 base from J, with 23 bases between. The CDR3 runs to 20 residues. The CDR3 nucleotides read TGTGCCAGCAGCTTGGTTATTCGGCAGGGAGGTGGTGGGTCCTACAATGAGCAGTTCTTC. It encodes CASSLVIRQGGGGSYNEQFF.

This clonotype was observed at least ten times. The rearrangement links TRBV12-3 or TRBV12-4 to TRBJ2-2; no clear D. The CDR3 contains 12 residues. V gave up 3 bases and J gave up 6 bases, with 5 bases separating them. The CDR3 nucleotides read TGTGCCAGCAGTTTTCGTGCCGGGGAGCTGTTTTTT. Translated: CASSFRAGELFF.

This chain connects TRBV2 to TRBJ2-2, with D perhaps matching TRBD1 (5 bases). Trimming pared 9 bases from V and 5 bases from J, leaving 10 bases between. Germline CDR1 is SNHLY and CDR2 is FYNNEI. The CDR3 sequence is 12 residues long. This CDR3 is CARGRGTGELFF. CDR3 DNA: TGTGCCAGGGGTAGGGGTACCGGGGAGCTGTTTTTT.

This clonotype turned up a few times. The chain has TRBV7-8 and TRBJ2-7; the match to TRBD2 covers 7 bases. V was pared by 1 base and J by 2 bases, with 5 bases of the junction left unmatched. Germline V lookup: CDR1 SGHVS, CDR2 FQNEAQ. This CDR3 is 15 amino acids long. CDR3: CASSLEGTIPYEQYF. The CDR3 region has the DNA TGTGCCAGCAGCTTAGAGGGGACTATTCCCTACGAGCAGTACTTC. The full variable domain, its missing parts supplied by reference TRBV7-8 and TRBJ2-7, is GAGVSQSPRYKVAKRGQDVALRCDPISGHVSLFWYQQALGQGPEFLTYFQNEAQLDKSGLPSDRFFAERPEGSVSTLKIQRTQQEDSAVYLCASSLEGTIPYEQYFGPGTRLTVT.

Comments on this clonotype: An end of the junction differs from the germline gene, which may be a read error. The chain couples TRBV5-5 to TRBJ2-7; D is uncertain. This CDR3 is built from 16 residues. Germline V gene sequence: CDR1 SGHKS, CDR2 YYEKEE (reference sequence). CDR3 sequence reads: CASSLEGSAVSYDQYF. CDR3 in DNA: TGTGCCAGCAGCTTGGAAGGGTCAGCTGTATCCTACGACCAGTACTTC.